The next 12 T cell receptor beta chains were all read from a single sample in a study of T cell repertoires in cytomegalovirus infection. TCRdb passed the reads through MiXCR, listing each CDR3 protein once. Of hundreds of thousands of distinct CDR3 sequences in the sample, roughly 33% were seen once. Their antigen targets remain unknown. The sequences come from cultured PBMCs, collected from culture after CMV antigen stimulation. The source is a human donor in good health (CMV status not recorded). Some clones in this sample may be carry-over from other donors' samples.

This sequence joins TRBV4-1 and TRBJ1-2, with 7 positions matching TRBD1. This CDR3 spans 16 amino acids. The junction had 12 bases not matched to a gene; V was cut back by 4 bases and J by 4 bases. Germline V gene data show CDR1 as MGHRA and CDR2 as YSYEKL. The CDR3 DNA reads as TGCGCCAGCAGCCCAGCGGGGAGGGGGCTACGCTATGGCTACACCTTC. This gives the protein CASSPAGRGLRYGYTF.

The J gene is TRBJ1-1, the V gene TRBV14; no firm D call. This CDR3 region has 17 residues. V gave up 0 bases and J gave up 1 base, with 15 bases separating them. Germline V gene lookup returns CDR1 SGHDN and CDR2 FVKESK. The DNA for the CDR3 is TGTGCCAGCAGCCAAGATGTAGCAGGCGGAGGGAACACTGAAGCTTTCTTT. This codes for CASSQDVAGGGNTEAFF.

V is TRBV7-6 and J is TRBJ2-1; TRBD2 matches at 7 bases. V dropped 1 base and J dropped 4; count of bases not matched to a gene: 4. The CDR3 sequence is 15 residues long. Germline lookup yields CDR1 SGHVS and CDR2 FNYEAQ. For the CDR3, the DNA is TGTGCCAGCAGCTTAGAACGGGAGGATTACAATGAGCAGTTCTTC. It yields the protein CASSLEREDYNEQFF.

The rearrangement uses TRBV2 and TRBJ2-1; no clear D gene. Trimming removed 10 bases from V and 8 bases from J, with 9 bases in between. This CDR3 spans 10 amino acids. Germline V gene lookup returns CDR1 SNHLY and CDR2 FYNNEI. The CDR3 bases are TGTGCCACCAAAGGGCATGAGCAGTTCTTC. Amino acid sequence: CATKGHEQFF.

The chain carries TRBV7-2 and TRBJ2-1; 7 bases line up with TRBD2. Germline CDR1 reads SGHTA; CDR2 reads FQGNSA. V trimming: 5 bases; J trimming: 9 bases; junction bases outside the gene matches: 13. The CDR3 has 15 residues. CDR3 nucleotide sequence: TGTGCCAGCAGCCTGGGGGGGACTCCGGTGCTTGAGCAGTTCTTC. It encodes CASSLGGTPVLEQFF. The full variable domain, in which reference TRBV7-2 and TRBJ2-1 provide the parts outside the CDR3, is GAGVSQSPSNKVTEKGKDVELRCDPISGHTALYWYRQSLGQGLEFLIYFQGNSAPDKSGLPSDRFSAERTGGSVSTLTIQRTQQEDSAVYLCASSLGGTPVLEQFFGPGTRLTVL.

This clonotype was observed a few times. J is TRBJ2-7 and V is TRBV7-9; TRBD2 might be the D (5 bases). Trimming shortened V by 1 base and J by 3 bases, and 10 bases separated the two germline ends. There are 14 residues in the CDR3. Germline V CDR1 and CDR2: SEHNR, FQNEAQ (reference sequence). For the CDR3, the DNA is TGTGCCAGCAGCTTAGGCGGGCCCATCTACGAGCAGTACTTC. Amino acids: CASSLGGPIYEQYF.

This clonotype was counted many times. The J gene is TRBJ2-5, the V gene TRBV7-2; no reliable D call. The V and J ends lost 3 bases and 4 bases respectively, with 9 bases between them. CDR1 SGHTA and CDR2 FQGNSA come from the germline V gene. This CDR3 comprises 13 residues. The CDR3 nucleotides read TGTGCCAGCAGCTTTTCGGAGACAGAGACCCAGTACTTC. Its translation is CASSFSETETQYF.

The rearrangement links TRBV28 to TRBJ1-4; possibly TRBD1 for D (5 bases). The V and J ends lost 2 bases and 2 bases respectively, with 21 bases between them. Germline CDR1 and CDR2: MDHEN and SYDVKM. CDR3 length: 19 amino acids. The CDR3 DNA sequence: TGTGCCAGCAGTTTAGGTCAGTGGGGAAGGGGTGGCACTAATGAAAAACTGTTTTTT. Its translation is CASSLGQWGRGGTNEKLFF.

In its sample, this clonotype was seen a few times. The chain has TRBV12-3 or TRBV12-4 and TRBJ1-2, with TRBD1 identical over 7 bases. Losses at the gene ends were 5 bases for V and 4 bases for J; bases not matched to a gene: 13. The CDR3 length is 16 residues. CDR3 DNA: TGTGCCAGCAGTCCAAGACAGGGAATGGTGTCCTATGGCTACACCTTC. Translating gives CASSPRQGMVSYGYTF.

This clonotype was observed many times. The chain is built from TRBV7-2 and TRBJ2-1, with D perhaps TRBD2 (5 bases). Germline V gene data show CDR1 as SGHTA and CDR2 as FQGNSA. V was clipped by 4 bases and J by 9 bases, with 19 bases between them. The CDR3 sequence is 15 residues long. In DNA, the CDR3 is TGTGCCAGCAGCTCCCCCGGAGGCTTACTTCGTGAGCAGTTCTTC. Its translation: CASSSPGGLLREQFF.

This clonotype appeared a few times. The chain has TRBV7-9 and TRBJ2-7; D possibly uses TRBD1 or TRBD2 (5 bases each). V lost 4 bases, J lost 5 bases, and 12 bases lay in between. The CDR3 has 13 amino acids. Germline V gene sequence: CDR1 SEHNR, CDR2 FQNEAQ (reference sequence). The CDR3 loop is CASSWGPRNEQYF. CDR3 sequence (DNA): TGTGCCAGCAGCTGGGGACCGCGGAACGAGCAGTACTTC.

This clonotype was counted between two and nine times. The chain couples TRBV7-9 to TRBJ1-6, with TRBD1 matching over 8 bases. CDR1 SEHNR and CDR2 FQNEAQ come from the germline V gene (reference sequence). The CDR3 loop spans 15 amino acids. J lost 8 bases, V lost 6 bases, and 9 bases had no gene match. The DNA for the CDR3 is TGTGCCAGCAGTTATGGACAGGGCCTGGATTCACCCCTCCACTTT. Amino acid sequence: CASSYGQGLDSPLHF. The full variable domain, in which reference TRBV7-9 and TRBJ1-6 provide the parts outside the CDR3, is DTGVSQNPRHKITKRGQNVTFRCDPISEHNRLYWYRQTLGQGPEFLTYFQNEAQLEKSRLLSDRFSAERPKGSFSTLEIQRTEQGDSAMYLCASSYGQGLDSPLHFGNGTRLTVT.